Only one count was recorded for the clone carrying this T cell receptor beta chain. PCR was performed a second time for about 7 to 11 cycles using a sample-barcoded 5' primer and a J-beta primer mix. MiXCR, run by TCRdb on the 5' RACE reads, gives a single entry per CDR3 protein. The table lists over a million distinct CDR3 sequences, 42% of them singletons. The sample originates from a study of blood T cells in healthy people across ages. Sequencing was performed on blood. The receptor comes from a woman younger than 35 in good health.

The CDR3 DNA follows: TGCGCCAGCAGCTTGCCAGGGTCGGGGGCTGAAGCTTTCTTT. It specifies CASSLPGSGAEAFF. The chain couples TRBV5-1 to TRBJ1-1; maybe TRBD1 (5 bases). Germline CDR1 and CDR2: SGHRS and YFSETQ. The V end was cut by 1 base, the J end by 6 bases, with 13 bases between. The CDR3 runs to 14 residues. The complete variable domain, with remaining parts taken from reference TRBV5-1 and TRBJ1-1, reads KAGVTQTPRYLIKTRGQQVTLSCSPISGHRSVSWYQQTPGQGLQFLFEYFSETQRNKGNFPGRFSGRQFSNSRSEMNVSTLELGDSALYLCASSLPGSGAEAFFGQGTRLTVV.